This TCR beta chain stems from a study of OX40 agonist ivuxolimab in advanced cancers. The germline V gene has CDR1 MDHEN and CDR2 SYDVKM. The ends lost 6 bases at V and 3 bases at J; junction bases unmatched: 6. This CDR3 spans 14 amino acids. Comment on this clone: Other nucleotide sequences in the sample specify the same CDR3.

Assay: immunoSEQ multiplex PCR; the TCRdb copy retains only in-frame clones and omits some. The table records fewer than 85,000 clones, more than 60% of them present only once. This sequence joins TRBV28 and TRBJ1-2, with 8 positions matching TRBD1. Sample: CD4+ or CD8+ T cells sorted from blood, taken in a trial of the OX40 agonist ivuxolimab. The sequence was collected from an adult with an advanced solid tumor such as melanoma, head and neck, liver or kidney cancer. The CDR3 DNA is TGTGCCAGCAGCAGCGGACAGGGCGACTATGGCTACACCTTC. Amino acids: CASSSGQGDYGYTF.